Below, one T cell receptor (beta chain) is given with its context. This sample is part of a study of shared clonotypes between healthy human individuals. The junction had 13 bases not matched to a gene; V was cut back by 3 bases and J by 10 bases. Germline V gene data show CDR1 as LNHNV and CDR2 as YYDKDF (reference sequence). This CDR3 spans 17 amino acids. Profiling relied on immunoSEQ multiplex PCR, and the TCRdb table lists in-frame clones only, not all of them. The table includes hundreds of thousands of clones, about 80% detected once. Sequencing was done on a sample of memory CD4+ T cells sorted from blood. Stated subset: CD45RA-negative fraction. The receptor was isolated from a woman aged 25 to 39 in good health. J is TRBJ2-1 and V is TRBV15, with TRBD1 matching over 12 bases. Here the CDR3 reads CATSRGFIGTGGGEQFF. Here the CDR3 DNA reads TGTGCCACCAGCAGGGGCTTTATCGGGACAGGGGGCGGGGAGCAGTTCTTC.